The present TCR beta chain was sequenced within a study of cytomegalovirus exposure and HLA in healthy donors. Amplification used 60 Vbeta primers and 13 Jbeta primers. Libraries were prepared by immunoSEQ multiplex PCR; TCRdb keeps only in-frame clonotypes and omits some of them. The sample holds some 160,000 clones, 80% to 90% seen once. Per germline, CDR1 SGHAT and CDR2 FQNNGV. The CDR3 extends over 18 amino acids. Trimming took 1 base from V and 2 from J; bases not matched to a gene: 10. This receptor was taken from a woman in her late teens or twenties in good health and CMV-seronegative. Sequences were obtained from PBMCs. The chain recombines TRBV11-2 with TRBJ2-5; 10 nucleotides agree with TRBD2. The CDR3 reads CASSLVRGGLAVQETQYF. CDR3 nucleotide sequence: TGTGCCAGCAGCTTAGTAAGGGGAGGACTAGCGGTTCAAGAGACCCAGTACTTC.